Listed here are 21 T cell receptor beta chains from one sample, sequenced in a study of human T cells and chemical hapten exposure (dated by TCRdb to 2020 to 2022). In the paper's terms, the time point label means: patch test 1, 2 weeks after DPC sensitization. Taken with the paper, the label for treatment or condition translates to: therapeutic diphenylcyclopropenone sensitization with weekly scalp DPC. Libraries were made using RACE. Sequencing took place on a NextSeq 500. In TCRdb, the public reads were trimmed at Q25 with fastp and aligned with MiXCR, with productive beta chains retained. Each CDR3 protein appears once, grouped with its most common genes and DNA. For this sample there are some 400,000 distinct CDR3 sequences; roughly 4.8% appear just once. The ten largest clones take up around 2% of the sample. The source was whole blood, collected in connection with sensitization to the hapten diphenylcyclopropenone (DPC). The receptors were gathered from a woman between 45 and 60 years old with alopecia areata. Some clones in this sample may be carry-over from other donors' samples.

This clonotype was observed at least ten times. The rearrangement links TRBV12-3 or TRBV12-4 to TRBJ1-1; 9 bases line up with TRBD1. After removal of 8 bases from V and 4 bases from J, the junction contained 17 bases not matched to a gene. The CDR3 totals 17 residues. CDR3 nucleotides: TGTGCCAGCTCTTTCCCCTCCCAGCACAGGGGGCTCACTGAAGCTTTCTTT. As protein: CASSFPSQHRGLTEAFF.

The J gene is TRBJ1-1, the V gene TRBV4-2; no reliable D call. The germline V gene has CDR1 LGHNA and CDR2 YNFKEQ. The CDR3 sequence is 15 residues long. The V end lost 5 bases, the J end lost 0 bases, and 13 bases lay between the germline ends. CDR3 in amino acids: CASSERTAMNTEAFF. The CDR3 DNA reads TGTGCCAGCAGCGAAAGGACGGCCATGAACACTGAAGCTTTCTTT.

V gene TRBV29-1 combines with J gene TRBJ2-5; the D gene is possibly TRBD2 (5 bases). In germline, CDR1 is SQVTM, CDR2 ANQGSEA. CDR3 length equals 12 residues. Trimming left V 7 bases short and J 5 bases short, with 14 bases between. The CDR3 DNA reads TGCAGCGCCCGGGGTACGAGTGAGACCCAGTACTTC. Its translation is CSARGTSETQYF.

Written as DNA, the CDR3 is TGTGCCAGCAGTACCGGGAAGAGCTCCTACGAGCAGTACTTC. Encoded protein: CASSTGKSSYEQYF. The genes are TRBV25-1 and TRBJ2-7, with TRBD2 as a possible D gene (5 bases). The CDR3 loop spans 14 amino acids. CDR1 and CDR2 (germline): MGHDK, SYGVNS. The V and J ends lost 5 bases and 0 bases respectively, with 11 bases between them.

At least ten counts were recorded for this clonotype. This CDR3 fails to terminate in the conserved phenylalanine or tryptophan, so it likely reflects a read error. It is unclear where the CDR3 begins or ends on the DNA, so no DNA is shown, and the CDR3 is as TCRdb lists it. The chain employs TRBV7-9 and TRBJ1-5; the table names TRBD1, a call not compared with the DNA. CDR1 is SEHNR, CDR2 FQNEAQ, per germline (reference sequence). The CDR3 region is 10 residues in length, termini included. The CDR3 loop is CASSSDGGDG.

There are a few counts of this clonotype. This chain connects TRBV29-1 to TRBJ1-1; no firm D call. V was trimmed by 4 bases and J by 6 bases, leaving 9 bases between them. Germline V gene sequence: CDR1 SQVTM, CDR2 ANQGSEA. CDR3 length: 11 residues. Here the CDR3 reads CSVVFDSEAFF. The CDR3 DNA follows: TGCAGCGTTGTGTTCGATTCTGAAGCTTTCTTT.

This clonotype was observed a handful of times. The rearrangement uses TRBV27 and TRBJ2-5; a possible D gene is TRBD1 (6 bases). CDR3 length equals 20 residues. Between the trimmed V and J ends, which lost 6 bases and 3 bases, there was a span of 32 bases. Germline CDR1 and CDR2: MNHEY and SMNVEV (reference sequence). The CDR3 is CASSKTTHPPDRKVEETQYF. Written as DNA, the CDR3 is TGTGCCAGCAGCAAAACAACCCACCCTCCCGACAGGAAGGTGGAAGAGACCCAGTACTTC.

This clonotype occurred a few times. CDR3 in DNA: TGTGCCAGCAGTTACTCGGTGCACAGGGGGAACCACGAGCAGTACTTC. Amino acids: CASSYSVHRGNHEQYF. The chain recombines TRBV6-5 with TRBJ2-7, with 8 bases fitting TRBD1. Per germline, CDR1 MNHEY and CDR2 SVGAGI. CDR3 length: 16 residues. The J segment lost 5 bases and the V segment lost 0 bases, leaving 9 bases of the junction unmatched.

The rearrangement links TRBV20-1 to TRBJ1-2; no definite D call. This CDR3 contains 13 residues. V gave up 0 bases and J gave up 4 bases, with 9 bases separating them. CDR1 is DFQATT, CDR2 SNEGSKA, per germline (reference sequence). The CDR3, as DNA: TGCAGTGCTAGAGATGAGGGCGGCTATGGCTACACCTTC. Translating it yields CSARDEGGYGYTF.

CDR3: CAAAGTADSYEQYF. As DNA, the CDR3 is TGTGCCGCTGCCGGGACGGCGGACTCCTACGAGCAGTACTTC. The genes are TRBV7-9 and TRBJ2-7; D could derive from TRBD1 or TRBD2 (5 bases each). This CDR3 is 14 amino acids long. The germline V and J ends were trimmed by 11 bases and 0 bases, with 17 bases remaining between them. Germline assignment: CDR1 SEHNR and CDR2 FQNEAQ (reference sequence).

This clonotype has a count of ten or more. At one end the junction does not follow the germline gene, possibly because of a read error. J is TRBJ1-6 and V is TRBV12-3 or TRBV12-4; no reliable D call. This CDR3 contains 11 residues. The CDR3 region is CASRLGLSLHF. The CDR3 DNA is TGTGCCAGCAGGTTAGGACTTTCCCTCCACTTT.

The chain employs TRBV3-1 and TRBJ2-7; TRBD1 matches 9 bases. After removal of 2 bases from V and 3 bases from J, the junction contained 2 bases not matched to a gene. The germline V gene has CDR1 LGHDT and CDR2 YNNKEL (reference sequence). The CDR3 spans 14 residues. CDR3 DNA sequence: TGTGCCAGCAGCCAAATGGGACAGGGCTACGAGCAGTACTTC. Protein sequence: CASSQMGQGYEQYF.

This clonotype showed up many times. The chain links TRBV2 to TRBJ1-3; D gene unclear. Germline CDR1 reads SNHLY; CDR2 reads FYNNEI. Trimming pared 2 bases from V and 0 bases from J, leaving 8 bases between. The CDR3 consists of 15 residues. CDR3: CASSETRSSGNTIYF. The DNA of the CDR3 is TGTGCCAGCAGTGAAACGCGGAGCTCTGGAAACACCATATATTTT.

This chain connects TRBV15 to TRBJ2-1; 12 nucleotides align to TRBD2. The CDR3 consists of 18 residues. Trimming cost V 1 base and J 6 bases; bases outside gene matches: 10. Germline V gene lookup returns CDR1 LNHNV and CDR2 YYDKDF (reference sequence). Written as DNA, the CDR3 is TGTGCCACCAGCAGAGTCTCCGGGACTAGCGGGCGGGGCAATGAGCAGTTCTTC. Amino acid sequence: CATSRVSGTSGRGNEQFF.

The sample holds many counts of this clonotype. V is TRBV20-1 and J is TRBJ1-5; D is possibly TRBD1 (6 bases). This CDR3 contains 17 residues. V gave up 1 base and J gave up 3 bases, with 19 bases separating them. Germline V lookup: CDR1 DFQATT, CDR2 SNEGSKA (reference sequence). CDR3: CSARARRQANFNQPQHF. In DNA form, the CDR3 reads TGCAGTGCTAGAGCCCGGAGACAGGCCAACTTCAATCAGCCCCAGCATTTT.

This clonotype has only a few counts. The chain has TRBV11-3 and TRBJ1-1; the D gene is possibly TRBD1 (5 bases). V was cut by 1 base and J by 0 bases, with 9 bases left in between. CDR1 is SGHNT, CDR2 YENEEA, per germline. CDR3 length equals 15 residues. The CDR3 reads CASSLGDGMNTEAFF. The DNA of the CDR3 is TGTGCCAGCAGCTTAGGGGACGGGATGAACACTGAAGCTTTCTTT.

This clonotype was counted only a few times. This chain joins TRBV20-1 and TRBJ2-1; 7 positions agree with TRBD2. Germline-derived CDR1 and CDR2 are DFQATT and SNEGSKA (reference sequence). Unmatched junction bases numbered 1, after V lost 2 bases and J lost 0 bases. This CDR3 comprises 14 residues. The CDR3 nucleotides read TGCAGTGCTAGACGGACTAGCTCCTACAATGAGCAGTTCTTC. It translates to CSARRTSSYNEQFF.

In this sample, this clonotype turned up a few times. The chain combines TRBV7-8 with TRBJ2-2, with D hard to call. CDR3 length: 14 residues. The germline CDR1 and CDR2 sequences are SGHVS and FQNEAQ. Trimming left V 4 bases short and J 13 bases short, with 19 bases between. The CDR3 coding sequence is TGTGCCAGCAGCTCGGACCGTCTTCTCGGGCGGCTGTTTTTT. Translated, it gives CASSSDRLLGRLFF.

Only a few counts were recorded for this clonotype. CDR3 loop: CASSSLDSGSTDTQYF. The CDR3 region has the DNA TGTGCCAGCAGCTCCCTTGATAGCGGAAGCACAGATACGCAGTATTTT. The chain links TRBV5-4 to TRBJ2-3, with D possibly matching TRBD2 (6 bases). The CDR3 has 16 residues. Trimming shortened V by 3 bases and J by 0 bases, and 14 bases separated the two germline ends. Per germline, CDR1 SGHNT and CDR2 YYREEE (reference sequence).

This clonotype showed up just a few times. V is TRBV12-5 and J is TRBJ1-5; 8 bases agree with TRBD1. Trimming cost V 1 base and J 7 bases; bases outside gene matches: 6. This CDR3 is 15 amino acids long. Germline CDR1 is LGHNT and CDR2 is FRNRAP. The DNA for the CDR3 is TGTGCTAGTGGTTTGGAAGACAGGGGAGGCCAGCCCCAGCATTTT. Protein: CASGLEDRGGQPQHF.

The rearrangement links TRBV29-1 to TRBJ2-7; 8 positions match TRBD1. The J segment lost 6 bases and the V segment lost 4 bases, leaving 2 bases of the junction unmatched. The CDR3 has 11 amino acids. Germline assignment: CDR1 SQVTM and CDR2 ANQGSEA. The CDR3 loop reads CSVATGGEQYF. In DNA form, the CDR3 reads TGCAGCGTTGCAACAGGGGGCGAGCAGTACTTC.